The following is a T cell receptor (beta chain) sequence with its context. No antigen is known for it. The same CDR3 arises from other DNA sequences in this sample as well. These data come from a study of shared clonotypes between healthy human individuals. Study outcomes and limitations: Clonotypes which were not shared had lower generation probabilities than clonotypes that all four donors shared. The naive CD4 repertoires of a few donors were compared, and roughly 5% of clonotypes were shared.

CDR3 length: 14 amino acids. Trimming took off 0 bases at V and 3 bases at J, with 7 bases between the two ends. Germline assignment: CDR1 MNHNY and CDR2 SVGAGI (reference sequence). Healthy HIV-negative adults with no recent acute infections or vaccinations were recruited as donors. Original analysis: ImmunoSEQ output held junction-only sequences without quality scores, so filtering differed. Repertoires were generated with immunoSEQ multiplex PCR, while TCRdb's copy carries only in-frame clones and drops some. V, J and clone size are taken as reported in that table, and D and trimming were inferred from the DNA itself. Among 2 million to 2.5 million clones, around 93% were seen once, and the ten largest hold about 0.41%.

This chain uses TRBV6-6 with TRBJ2-3; D is ambiguous. The clonotype originates from a man younger than 35 in good health. Some clones in this sample may be carry-over from other donors' samples. Sequenced sample: naive CD4+ T cells from PBMCs. Sample subset: CD45RA+ positively selected. In DNA form, the CDR3 reads TGTGCCAGCAGTTACTCCGTATCTACAGATACGCAGTATTTT. Protein sequence: CASSYSVSTDTQYF.